This T cell receptor (beta chain) comes out of a study of T cell clones after liver transplantation. Whole-study context: As an antigen-independent comparator, third-party-reactive TCRbeta sequences came from pre-transplant mixed lymphocyte reactions.

Trimming cost V 5 bases and J 1 base, with 8 bases left between them. The CDR3 totals 13 residues. Germline lookup yields CDR1 MDHEN and CDR2 SYDVKM. The protocol was immunoSEQ multiplex PCR, while the TCRdb copy is restricted to in-frame clones and leaves out a portion. The top ten hold about 15% of the sample, which has tens of thousands of clones, roughly nine tenths seen once. This specimen was CD8+ T cells from blood, taken 12 months after liver transplant. The genes are TRBV28 and TRBJ1-1; maybe TRBD1 (6 bases). The receptor comes from a human patient who received a liver transplant. Some T cells may have originated in the graft donor. CDR3 sequence: CASSTGQNTEAFF. CDR3 sequence (DNA): TGTGCCAGCAGTACGGGACAGAACACTGAAGCTTTCTTT.